This T cell receptor (beta chain) was sequenced for a study of CD8 T cells in ankylosing spondylitis listed by TCRdb under 2017. General notes on the study: To find TCR variants linked to disease, the study profiled T cell receptor beta repertoires in ankylosing spondylitis patients and healthy donors. The full study cohort was made up of about two dozen ankylosing spondylitis patients and more than 90 healthy donors. Peripheral blood samples were taken, and synovial fluid was additionally collected from ankylosing spondylitis patients. Results and caveats for the whole study, not just this receptor: A TCR beta motif made up of about eight highly homologous amino acid variants appeared to be characteristic of blood from ankylosing spondylitis patients. Some of the motif variants had been reported before in the synovial fluid and blood of reactive arthritis patients, a finding that suggests common disease-initiation mechanisms. According to the report, matched synovial fluid samples from ankylosing spondylitis patients were significantly enriched for the disease-linked clones. The disease-linked clones showed a CD8+ phenotype and occurred at relatively low frequencies in peripheral blood.

Reads for this sample came from an Illumina HiSeq 2500. Quantitative 5'-RACE with molecular barcodes was used to prepare TCR beta libraries. Per the source publication's procedure: To identify disease-linked TCR variants, a new computational method was used, one built on a probabilistic model of VDJ rearrangement. TCRdb applied fastp at Q25 and MiXCR to the public reads, then kept only in-frame beta chains. Duplicate CDR3 protein sequences are folded into a single record with the most common DNA and genes. Clone size and V and J calls follow TCRdb, not the original study. This sample gives about 240,000 distinct CDR3 sequences in total; 10% to 13% of them show up just once. The ten top clones hold around 2.6% of the sample. In its sample, this clonotype was seen many times. Its antigen has not been determined. Within one base of it there is no much larger clone, and no base qualities were kept. Including cysteine and phenylalanine, the CDR3 has 14 amino acids. Of all the DNA, just the CDR3 is kept, 42 bases in frame from base 1. Cut back by 2 bases and 2 bases, the V and J ends lie 10 bases apart. CDR1 and CDR2 are read off the germline V gene as MNHEY and SVGEGT.

The TCR comes from a male donor with ankylosing spondylitis or in good health (not recorded which). The sequencing sample was made of blood, either unsorted or a sorted T cell fraction (not recorded which). The chain is encoded by TRBV6-2 or TRBV6-3 joined to TRBJ2-7; the best D guess is TRBD1, with 6 bases matching. For the CDR3, the sequence is CASSYGGETYEQYF. The DNA is as follows: TGTGCCAGCAGTTACGGGGGCGAGACCTACGAGCAGTACTTC.